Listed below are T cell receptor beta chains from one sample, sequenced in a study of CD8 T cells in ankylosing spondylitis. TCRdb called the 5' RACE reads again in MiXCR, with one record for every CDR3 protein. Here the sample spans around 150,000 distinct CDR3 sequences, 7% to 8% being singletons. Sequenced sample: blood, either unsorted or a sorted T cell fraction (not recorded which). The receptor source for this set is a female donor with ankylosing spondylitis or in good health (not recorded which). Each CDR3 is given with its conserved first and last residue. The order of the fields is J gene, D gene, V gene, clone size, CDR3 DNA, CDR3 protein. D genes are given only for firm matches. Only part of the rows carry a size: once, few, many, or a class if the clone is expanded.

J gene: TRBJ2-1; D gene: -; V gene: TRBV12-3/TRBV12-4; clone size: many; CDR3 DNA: TGTGCCAGCGGGGACCCGGGGCAGTTCTTC; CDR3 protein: CASGDPGQFF
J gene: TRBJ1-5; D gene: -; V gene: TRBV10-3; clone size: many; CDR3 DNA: TGTGCCATCAGTGAGTCGAAGGGTGGCCAGCCCCAGCATTTT; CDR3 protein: CAISESKGGQPQHF
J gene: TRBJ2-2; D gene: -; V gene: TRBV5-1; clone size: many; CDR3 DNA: TGCGCCAGCAGCCTCCAGGTCCGGGGGAACACCGGGGAGCTGTTTTTT; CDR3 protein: CASSLQVRGNTGELFF
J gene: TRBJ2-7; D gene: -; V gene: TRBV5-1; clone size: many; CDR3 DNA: TGCGCCAGCAGCTTGACAGGGTTCTCCTACGAGCAGTACTTC; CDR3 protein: CASSLTGFSYEQYF
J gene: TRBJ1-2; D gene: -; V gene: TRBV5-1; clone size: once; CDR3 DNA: TGCGCCAGCAGGATTAGCGAGGTATTCGGGGGCTACACCTTC; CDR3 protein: CASRISEVFGGYTF
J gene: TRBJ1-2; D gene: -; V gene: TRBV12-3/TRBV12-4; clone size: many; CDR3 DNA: TGTGCCAGCAGTTTGGCAGGGGTGGAGAGCTACACCTTC; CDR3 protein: CASSLAGVESYTF
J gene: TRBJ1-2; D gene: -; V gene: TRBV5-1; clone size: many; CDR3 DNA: TGCGCCAGCAGCTTGGAGGTCTCAGTCGTCTATGGCTACACCTTC; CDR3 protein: CASSLEVSVVYGYTF
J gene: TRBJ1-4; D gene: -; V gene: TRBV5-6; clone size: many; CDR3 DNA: TGTGCCAGCGCCAGGGTTAATGAAAAACTGTTTTTT; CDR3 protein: CASARVNEKLFF
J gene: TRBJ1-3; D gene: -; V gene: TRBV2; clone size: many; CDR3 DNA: TGTGCCAGCAGTGAAGGGGTATCTGGAAACACCATATATTTT; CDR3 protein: CASSEGVSGNTIYF
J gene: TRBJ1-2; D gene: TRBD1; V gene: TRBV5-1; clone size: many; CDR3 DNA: TGCGCCAGCAGCCCCGGACAGGGGGCGAGAGGCTACACCTTC; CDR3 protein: CASSPGQGARGYTF
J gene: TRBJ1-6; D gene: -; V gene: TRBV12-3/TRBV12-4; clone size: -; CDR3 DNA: TGTGCCAGCAGTTTCACTGGGTCGAATTCACCCCTCCACTTT; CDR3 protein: CASSFTGSNSPLHF
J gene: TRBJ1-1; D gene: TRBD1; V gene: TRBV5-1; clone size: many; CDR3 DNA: TGCGCCAGCAGCTTTGACAGGGGATATGACACTGAAGCTTTCTTT; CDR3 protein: CASSFDRGYDTEAFF
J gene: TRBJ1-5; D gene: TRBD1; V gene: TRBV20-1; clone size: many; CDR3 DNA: TGCAGTGCTCACAGGGGAAATCAGCCCCAGCATTTT; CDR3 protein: CSAHRGNQPQHF
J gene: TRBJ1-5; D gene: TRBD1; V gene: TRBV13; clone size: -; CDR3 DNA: TGTACCTTCAGCCGAGACAGGGGCGAGGTTAGCAATCAGCCCCAGCATTTT; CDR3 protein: CTFSRDRGEVSNQPQHF
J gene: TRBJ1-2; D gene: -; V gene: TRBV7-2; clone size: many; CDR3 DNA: TGTGCCAGCAGCTTAGCTCCGGGACCGAGCTATGGCTACACCTTC; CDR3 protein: CASSLAPGPSYGYTF
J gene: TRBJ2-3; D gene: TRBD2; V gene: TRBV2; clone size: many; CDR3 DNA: TGTGCCAGCAGCCCGCCGGGACTAGCGTTCGCAGATACGCAGTATTTT; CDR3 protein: CASSPPGLAFADTQYF
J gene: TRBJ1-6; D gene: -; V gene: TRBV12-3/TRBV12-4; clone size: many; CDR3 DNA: TGTGCCAGCAGAGAGCCTGATTCACCCCTCCACTTT; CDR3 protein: CASREPDSPLHF
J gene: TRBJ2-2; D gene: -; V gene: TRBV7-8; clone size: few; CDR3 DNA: TGTGCCAGCAGACCTACCAGGGAAATGGGAACCGGGGAGCTGTTTTTT; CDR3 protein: CASRPTREMGTGELFF
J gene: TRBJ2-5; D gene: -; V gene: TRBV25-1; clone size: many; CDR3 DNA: TGTGCCAGCAGCTATGACCAAGAGACCCAGTACTTC; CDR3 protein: CASSYDQETQYF
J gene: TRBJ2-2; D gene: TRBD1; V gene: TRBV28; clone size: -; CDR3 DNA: TGTGCCAGCAGGCCGGACAGGGTCCTCACCGGGGAGCTGTTTTTT; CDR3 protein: CASRPDRVLTGELFF
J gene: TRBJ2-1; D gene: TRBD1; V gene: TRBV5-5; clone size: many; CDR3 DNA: TGTGCCAGCAGCTTGACCGGGACAGGTTTCTACAATGAGCAGTTCTTC; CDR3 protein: CASSLTGTGFYNEQFF
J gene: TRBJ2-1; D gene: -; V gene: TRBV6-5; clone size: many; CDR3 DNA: TGTGCCAGCAGTTCAGGGGGAGGCAATGAGCAGTTCTTC; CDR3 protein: CASSSGGGNEQFF
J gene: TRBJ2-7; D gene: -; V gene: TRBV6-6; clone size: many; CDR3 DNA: TGTGCCAGCAAAGAAGGGGGTAACTCCTACGAGCAGTACTTC; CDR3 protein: CASKEGGNSYEQYF
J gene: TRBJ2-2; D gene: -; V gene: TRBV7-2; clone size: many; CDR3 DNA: TGTGCCAGCAGCCCCAGTTTATCCGGGGCCGGGGAGCTGTTTTTT; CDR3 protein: CASSPSLSGAGELFF
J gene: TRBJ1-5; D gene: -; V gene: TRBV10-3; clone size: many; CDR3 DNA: TGTGCCATCAGTGAGGAGGGAGAGAGCAATCAGCCCCAGCATTTT; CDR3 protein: CAISEEGESNQPQHF
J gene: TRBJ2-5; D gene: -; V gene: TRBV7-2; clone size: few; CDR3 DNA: TGTGCCAGCAGCCCCCTGATCGGAGAGACCCAGTACTTC; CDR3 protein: CASSPLIGETQYF
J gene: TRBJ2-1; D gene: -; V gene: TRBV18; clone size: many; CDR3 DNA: TGTGCCAGCTCAACCAGTAGCGATGAGCAGTTCTTC; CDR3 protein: CASSTSSDEQFF
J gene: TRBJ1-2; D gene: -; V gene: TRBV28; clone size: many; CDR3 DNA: TGTGCCAGCACCCCCGGGTCGGCTCACTATGGCTACACCTTC; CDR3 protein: CASTPGSAHYGYTF